These T cell receptor beta chains were read from a single sample in a study of cytomegalovirus exposure and HLA in healthy donors. Assay used: immunoSEQ multiplex PCR; TCRdb lists only in-frame clones, some missing. This table holds about 140,000 clones, roughly three quarters found once. Sequences were obtained from PBMCs. These TCRs come from a young woman in good health and CMV-seronegative. The CDR3 runs from the conserved cysteine through the conserved F or W. A D gene is named only where the DNA matches it firmly. For some rows the clone size is stated as once, few or many, or as a class when expanded; others skip it.

d_gene: .
abundance: few
j_gene: TRBJ2-3
v_gene: TRBV9
CDR3nt: TGTGCCAGCAGCGTAAGACTAGTGGGAGATACGCAGTATTTT
CDR3aa: CASSVRLVGDTQYF

d_gene: .
abundance: .
j_gene: TRBJ1-1
v_gene: TRBV29-1
CDR3nt: TGCAGCGCTGGAGTCCAAATGGGGAACACTGAAGCTTTCTTT
CDR3aa: CSAGVQMGNTEAFF

d_gene: TRBD2
abundance: .
j_gene: TRBJ2-2
v_gene: TRBV7-9
CDR3nt: TGTGCCAGCGGGGGGGGTAACACCGGGGAGCTGTTTTTT
CDR3aa: CASGGGNTGELFF

d_gene: TRBD1
abundance: few
j_gene: TRBJ1-6
v_gene: TRBV28
CDR3nt: TGTGCCAGCAGTTCGGGACAGTTATTTAATTCACCCCTCCACTTT
CDR3aa: CASSSGQLFNSPLHF

d_gene: .
abundance: .
j_gene: TRBJ2-7
v_gene: TRBV4-1
CDR3nt: TGCGCCAGCAGCCAAGAAAAAGAGTACTCCTACGAGCAGTACTTC
CDR3aa: CASSQEKEYSYEQYF

d_gene: .
abundance: .
j_gene: TRBJ2-1
v_gene: TRBV5-5
CDR3nt: TGTGCCAGCAGCTCCTTCAGGACAGACAATGAGCAGTTCTTC
CDR3aa: CASSSFRTDNEQFF

d_gene: TRBD1
abundance: .
j_gene: TRBJ1-5
v_gene: TRBV6-5
CDR3nt: TGTGCCAGCAGTTCGACAGGGGGCAAGGAGCCCCAGCATTTT
CDR3aa: CASSSTGGKEPQHF

d_gene: TRBD1
abundance: .
j_gene: TRBJ2-2
v_gene: TRBV7-9
CDR3nt: TGTGCCAGCAGCTTGACAGGGGACACCGGGGAGCTGTTTTTT
CDR3aa: CASSLTGDTGELFF

d_gene: TRBD2
abundance: .
j_gene: TRBJ2-2
v_gene: TRBV6-1
CDR3nt: TGTGCCAGCAGTGGGACTAGCGGGAGGGCCTTAGGGACCGGGGAGCTGTTTTTT
CDR3aa: CASSGTSGRALGTGELFF

d_gene: TRBD1
abundance: .
j_gene: TRBJ1-1
v_gene: TRBV4-2
CDR3nt: TGTGCCAGCAGCCAAATCGGGACAGGGGGCGCGAGGACTGAAGCTTTCTTT
CDR3aa: CASSQIGTGGARTEAFF

d_gene: TRBD2
abundance: .
j_gene: TRBJ2-5
v_gene: TRBV10-3
CDR3nt: TGTGCCATCAAATCTCAGCTAGCGGGAGACGGGGAGACCCAGTACTTC
CDR3aa: CAIKSQLAGDGETQYF

d_gene: TRBD1
abundance: .
j_gene: TRBJ1-2
v_gene: TRBV30
CDR3nt: TGTGCCTGGAAGCTAGTGGACAGGGTCTATGGCTACACCTTC
CDR3aa: CAWKLVDRVYGYTF

d_gene: .
abundance: few
j_gene: TRBJ2-5
v_gene: TRBV7-2
CDR3nt: TGTGCCAGCAGCTTAACGAGAGAAGAGACCCAGTACTTC
CDR3aa: CASSLTREETQYF

d_gene: TRBD1
abundance: .
j_gene: TRBJ1-4
v_gene: TRBV7-2
CDR3nt: TGTGCCAGCAGCCAACGACAGGGAGCCGAAAAACTGTTTTTT
CDR3aa: CASSQRQGAEKLFF

d_gene: .
abundance: .
j_gene: TRBJ2-1
v_gene: TRBV5-8
CDR3nt: TGTGCCAGCAGCTTTCCGGGGTGGGGGCAGTTCTTC
CDR3aa: CASSFPGWGQFF

d_gene: TRBD1
abundance: .
j_gene: TRBJ2-7
v_gene: TRBV9
CDR3nt: TGTGCCAGCAGCGTAGGCCCAGGGGGAAGGTACGAGCAGTACTTC
CDR3aa: CASSVGPGGRYEQYF

d_gene: TRBD2
abundance: .
j_gene: TRBJ2-3
v_gene: TRBV19
CDR3nt: TGTGCCAGTAGTCTACTAGCGTACAGCACAGATACGCAGTATTTT
CDR3aa: CASSLLAYSTDTQYF

d_gene: TRBD1
abundance: .
j_gene: TRBJ2-2
v_gene: TRBV19
CDR3nt: TGTGCCTGTATGGACAGGGCCGGCACCGGGGAGCTGTTTTTT
CDR3aa: CACMDRAGTGELFF

d_gene: TRBD1
abundance: once
j_gene: TRBJ1-1
v_gene: TRBV2
CDR3nt: TGTGCCAGCAGTGAATCTAGGCAGGGGGCTTTGAACACTGAAGCTTTCTTT
CDR3aa: CASSESRQGALNTEAFF

d_gene: TRBD1
abundance: few
j_gene: TRBJ1-5
v_gene: TRBV6-1
CDR3nt: TGTGCCAGCAGTAGACAGGGGGGCAATCAGCCCCAGCATTTT
CDR3aa: CASSRQGGNQPQHF

d_gene: TRBD2
abundance: .
j_gene: TRBJ2-5
v_gene: TRBV19
CDR3nt: TGTGCCAGTAGGAGCTCAGGGACTATTTTTCAGTTAGAGACCCAGTACTTC
CDR3aa: CASRSSGTIFQLETQYF

d_gene: .
abundance: .
j_gene: TRBJ2-5
v_gene: TRBV21-1
CDR3nt: TGTGCCAGCAGCAAACGTTCCGGACAGGGGAGAGGAGAGACCCAGTACTTC
CDR3aa: CASSKRSGQGRGETQYF

d_gene: .
abundance: once
j_gene: TRBJ1-1
v_gene: TRBV5-4
CDR3nt: TGTGCCAGCAGCCCAGGGGCGCGGATTGGTGGCACTGAAGCTTTCTTT
CDR3aa: CASSPGARIGGTEAFF

d_gene: TRBD2
abundance: .
j_gene: TRBJ2-1
v_gene: TRBV4-2
CDR3nt: TGTGCCAGCAGCCTAGAAGGACTAGCGGGGGGACGCTCCTACAATGAGCAGTTCTTC
CDR3aa: CASSLEGLAGGRSYNEQFF

d_gene: .
abundance: .
j_gene: TRBJ1-3
v_gene: TRBV28
CDR3nt: TGTGCCAGCAGTTCAACAGTAGGGGTTGGAAACACCATATATTTT
CDR3aa: CASSSTVGVGNTIYF

d_gene: .
abundance: .
j_gene: TRBJ2-1
v_gene: TRBV7-9
CDR3nt: TGTGCCAGCAGCTTAGCGCAGGGAATCTACAATGAGCAGTTCTTC
CDR3aa: CASSLAQGIYNEQFF

d_gene: TRBD1
abundance: .
j_gene: TRBJ2-3
v_gene: TRBV7-3
CDR3nt: TGTGCCAGCAGCTTACAAGGGGGCCGCACAGATACGCAGTATTTT
CDR3aa: CASSLQGGRTDTQYF

d_gene: TRBD1
abundance: once
j_gene: TRBJ2-2
v_gene: TRBV28
CDR3nt: TGTGCCAGCAGACTATTCCCGGGACAGGGAAAGAGGGGCGGGGAGCTGTTTTTT
CDR3aa: CASRLFPGQGKRGGELFF

d_gene: TRBD1
abundance: .
j_gene: TRBJ2-7
v_gene: TRBV5-5
CDR3nt: TGTGCCAGCAGCGGGGGACAGGGGATTTACGAGCAGTACTTC
CDR3aa: CASSGGQGIYEQYF

d_gene: .
abundance: .
j_gene: TRBJ1-3
v_gene: TRBV28
CDR3nt: TGTGCCAGCAGTTTACTTTCGGGCTCTGGAAACACCATATATTTT
CDR3aa: CASSLLSGSGNTIYF

d_gene: .
abundance: few
j_gene: TRBJ1-3
v_gene: TRBV6-6
CDR3nt: TGTGCCAGCAATGCAGGGACTATCGGAAACACCATATATTTT
CDR3aa: CASNAGTIGNTIYF

d_gene: .
abundance: few
j_gene: TRBJ2-5
v_gene: TRBV11-2
CDR3nt: TGTGCCAGCAGCTTAGGTTCTTTGGAGACCCAGTACTTC
CDR3aa: CASSLGSLETQYF

d_gene: TRBD1
abundance: .
j_gene: TRBJ1-5
v_gene: TRBV19
CDR3nt: TGTGCCAGTAGTGAAGCGGCAGGGGGCGTCGGGTATGGCAATCAGCCCCAGCATTTT
CDR3aa: CASSEAAGGVGYGNQPQHF

d_gene: .
abundance: .
j_gene: TRBJ1-5
v_gene: TRBV6-5
CDR3nt: TGTGCCAGCAGTTACCGACAGTATAGCAATCAGCCCCAGCATTTT
CDR3aa: CASSYRQYSNQPQHF

d_gene: .
abundance: .
j_gene: TRBJ2-3
v_gene: TRBV11-3
CDR3nt: TGTGCCAGCAGCTTGGGGGGACTCTCCACAGATACGCAGTATTTT
CDR3aa: CASSLGGLSTDTQYF

d_gene: .
abundance: once
j_gene: TRBJ1-4
v_gene: TRBV5-4
CDR3nt: TGTGCCAGCAGTATATCAGGGAAGAGGATAATTGAAAAACTGTTTTTT
CDR3aa: CASSISGKRIIEKLFF

d_gene: .
abundance: few
j_gene: TRBJ1-1
v_gene: TRBV5-1
CDR3nt: TGCGCCAGCAGCGGGCAGGGAGGGGAAGCTTTCTTT
CDR3aa: CASSGQGGEAFF

d_gene: .
abundance: .
j_gene: TRBJ1-5
v_gene: TRBV12-2
CDR3nt: TGTGCAAGTCGCTCCGAACCGTCCTTTACTATACCCCAGCATTTT
CDR3aa: CASRSEPSFTIPQHF

d_gene: .
abundance: .
j_gene: TRBJ1-4
v_gene: TRBV1
CDR3nt: TGCACCAGCCTTCGACAGGGAAGACGAAGGACTAATGAAAAACTGTTTTTT
CDR3aa: CTSLRQGRRRTNEKLFF

d_gene: .
abundance: .
j_gene: TRBJ1-3
v_gene: TRBV7-2
CDR3nt: TGTGCCAGCAGCTTAGCTGGACAAGGAAACACCATATATTTT
CDR3aa: CASSLAGQGNTIYF

d_gene: .
abundance: few
j_gene: TRBJ2-3
v_gene: TRBV5-3
CDR3nt: TGTGCCAGAAGCTTTCGACCAACTAGCCGAACCACAGATACGCAGTATTTT
CDR3aa: CARSFRPTSRTTDTQYF

d_gene: TRBD2
abundance: .
j_gene: TRBJ2-5
v_gene: TRBV5-4
CDR3nt: TGTGCCAGCAGCTCGGGACTAGCGGGAGCACGCGAAGAGACCCAGTACTTC
CDR3aa: CASSSGLAGAREETQYF

d_gene: .
abundance: .
j_gene: TRBJ1-2
v_gene: TRBV19
CDR3nt: TGTGCCACCGGACGGAAGGAGGGGTCGGGGGGCTACACCTTC
CDR3aa: CATGRKEGSGGYTF

d_gene: TRBD2
abundance: .
j_gene: TRBJ2-1
v_gene: TRBV30
CDR3nt: TGTGCCTGGAGACTAGCGGGAGACTACAATGAGCAGTTCTTC
CDR3aa: CAWRLAGDYNEQFF

d_gene: TRBD1
abundance: .
j_gene: TRBJ1-6
v_gene: TRBV27
CDR3nt: TGTGCCAGCAGTGTCGACAGGGGGGCACCCCTCCACTTT
CDR3aa: CASSVDRGAPLHF

d_gene: .
abundance: .
j_gene: TRBJ2-2
v_gene: TRBV5-1
CDR3nt: TGCGCCAGCAGCCCTCGGACTAACCCGGGCACCGGGGAGCTGTTTTTT
CDR3aa: CASSPRTNPGTGELFF

d_gene: .
abundance: few
j_gene: TRBJ1-1
v_gene: TRBV7-9
CDR3nt: TGTGCCAGCAGCAGGAGGCTGAACACTGAAGCTTTCTTT
CDR3aa: CASSRRLNTEAFF

d_gene: .
abundance: .
j_gene: TRBJ2-3
v_gene: TRBV10-3
CDR3nt: TGTGCCATCAGTGATGGGATAGGACAGGATACGCAGTATTTT
CDR3aa: CAISDGIGQDTQYF

d_gene: .
abundance: .
j_gene: TRBJ2-3
v_gene: TRBV28
CDR3nt: TGTGCCAGCAGTACTCCGGGACTGTCCACAGATACGCAGTATTTT
CDR3aa: CASSTPGLSTDTQYF

d_gene: .
abundance: .
j_gene: TRBJ1-1
v_gene: TRBV6-5
CDR3nt: TGTGCCAGCAGGGAAACAGACAGCCCTGGGGCTTTCTTT
CDR3aa: CASRETDSPGAFF

d_gene: .
abundance: .
j_gene: TRBJ1-5
v_gene: TRBV19
CDR3nt: TGTGCCAGTAGTATAGATGGCGGGGGTCAGCCCCAGCATTTT
CDR3aa: CASSIDGGGQPQHF

d_gene: .
abundance: .
j_gene: TRBJ2-6
v_gene: TRBV5-4
CDR3nt: TGTGCCAGCAGCTTTGGGAGCTCTGGGGCCAACGTCCTGACTTTC
CDR3aa: CASSFGSSGANVLTF

d_gene: TRBD1
abundance: .
j_gene: TRBJ2-3
v_gene: TRBV5-6
CDR3nt: TGTGCCAGCAGCTTGGGGACAGGGCGTGGGGATTTT
CDR3aa: CASSLGTGRGDF

d_gene: TRBD1
abundance: .
j_gene: TRBJ2-5
v_gene: TRBV4-2
CDR3nt: TGTGCCAGCAGCCAAGATTGGGCAGGGGGCATGGAGACCCAGTACTTC
CDR3aa: CASSQDWAGGMETQYF

d_gene: .
abundance: once
j_gene: TRBJ2-5
v_gene: TRBV5-1
CDR3nt: TGCGCCAGCAGCGGAGACAGACAAGAGACCCAGTACTTC
CDR3aa: CASSGDRQETQYF

d_gene: .
abundance: .
j_gene: TRBJ1-5
v_gene: TRBV5-1
CDR3nt: TGCGCCAGCAGGCCCGGTAATAGCAATCAGCCCCAGCATTTT
CDR3aa: CASRPGNSNQPQHF

d_gene: TRBD1
abundance: .
j_gene: TRBJ1-3
v_gene: TRBV4-1
CDR3nt: TGCGCCAGCAGCCAAGGGGACAGGGATGAAAACACCATATATTTT
CDR3aa: CASSQGDRDENTIYF

d_gene: TRBD2
abundance: few
j_gene: TRBJ2-7
v_gene: TRBV28
CDR3nt: TGTGCCAGCAGTTTCCGAGGGGCTAGCGGGAGGCAAAAGCAGTACTTC
CDR3aa: CASSFRGASGRQKQYF

d_gene: .
abundance: few
j_gene: TRBJ2-3
v_gene: TRBV27
CDR3nt: TGTGCCAGCAGTTCCCCGGGATACACAGATACGCAGTATTTT
CDR3aa: CASSSPGYTDTQYF

d_gene: TRBD1
abundance: .
j_gene: TRBJ1-5
v_gene: TRBV27
CDR3nt: TGTGCCAGCAGTCCCGGACAGGGGGCTGTTCAGCCCCAGCATTTT
CDR3aa: CASSPGQGAVQPQHF